This T cell receptor (beta chain) was identified in a study of post-analysis software for immune sequencing data. Researchers reported that TCR beta cDNA libraries carried unique molecular identifiers. TCRdb reanalysed the PCR reads using MiXCR and keeps one entry per CDR3 protein. This table has 150,000 to 200,000 distinct CDR3 sequences, roughly 30% appearing once. Findings and limits, study-wide: Under F measure analysis, samples from one preparation batch co-clustered strongly. When patients were compared with controls, about five TRBV segments were more frequent, TRBV5-6, TRBV5-1 and TRBV20-1 among them.

Only a few counts were recorded for this clonotype. Its antigen is undetermined. Trimming took 5 bases from V and 5 from J, leaving 24 bases between them. The CDR3 extends over 17 amino acids. Germline V gene lookup returns CDR1 SGHDN and CDR2 FVKESK. The sequence came from a girl between 10 and 17 years old with multiple sclerosis. Sequenced input: blood. This chain joins TRBV14 and TRBJ1-2, with TRBD1 as a possible D gene (6 bases). CDR3: CASSSRIGQRVSYGYTF. The CDR3 DNA reads TGTGCCAGCAGCTCCCGAATCGGACAGCGAGTATCATATGGCTACACCTTC.